This T cell receptor (beta chain) was found in a study of regulatory T cells in long-lasting Graves disease. This clonotype was recorded at least ten times. CDR1 SGHRS and CDR2 YFSETQ come from the germline V gene. Trimming removed 2 bases at V and 0 bases at J, with 12 bases between. The CDR3 has 15 amino acids. Documented time point: newly diagnosed GD, antithyroid drugs for less than 3 months. The TCR library was prepared using RNA isolated from PBMCs. HTBI primers from iRepertoire and Arm-PCR of CDR3 regions yielded the TCR beta libraries. TCRdb re-analysed the multiplex PCR reads in MiXCR, keeping a single row per CDR3 protein. The table records over 350,000 distinct CDR3 sequences, 13% to 15% of them present only once. The sample also formed part of further work on T cells in Graves' hyperthyroidism and ophthalmopathy.

The specimen was peripheral blood mononuclear cells (PBMCs), collected at new diagnosis, from a patient treated with antithyroid drugs. This receptor was identified in a woman aged 50 to 65 with Graves disease. This rearrangement joins TRBV5-1 to TRBJ2-7; TRBD1 might be the D (6 bases). CDR3 sequence: CASSFGTRSSYEQYF. Here the CDR3 DNA reads TGCGCCAGCAGCTTCGGGACAAGGAGCTCCTACGAGCAGTACTTC.